Given below is one T cell receptor beta chain in context. Its cognate antigen is unknown. The data derive from a study of OX40 agonist ivuxolimab in advanced cancers. At the level of the study: The study gave patients intravenous ivuxolimab at 0.01 to 10 mg/kg every 2 weeks.

Measured with immunoSEQ multiplex PCR; TCRdb has only the in-frame clones, and not every one. Among some 58,000 clones, around 90% were seen once, and the ten largest hold around 0.56%. Overall study findings and caveats: In a subset of nonresponders, normalized T-cell clonal expansion was also low.

CDR3 length: 17 amino acids. Germline loops: CDR1 GTSNPN, CDR2 SVGIG (reference sequence). J lost 0 bases, V lost 3 bases, and 9 bases had no gene match. The source of this sequence is an adult with an advanced solid tumor such as melanoma, head and neck, liver or kidney cancer. The sample here was CD4+ or CD8+ T cells sorted from blood, taken in a trial of the OX40 agonist ivuxolimab. The chain employs TRBV30 and TRBJ2-1, with 9 bases fitting TRBD1. CDR3 coding DNA: TGTGCCTGGAGAGCTTTGGGACAGGGAACCTCCTACAATGAGCAGTTCTTC. Encoded protein: CAWRALGQGTSYNEQFF.